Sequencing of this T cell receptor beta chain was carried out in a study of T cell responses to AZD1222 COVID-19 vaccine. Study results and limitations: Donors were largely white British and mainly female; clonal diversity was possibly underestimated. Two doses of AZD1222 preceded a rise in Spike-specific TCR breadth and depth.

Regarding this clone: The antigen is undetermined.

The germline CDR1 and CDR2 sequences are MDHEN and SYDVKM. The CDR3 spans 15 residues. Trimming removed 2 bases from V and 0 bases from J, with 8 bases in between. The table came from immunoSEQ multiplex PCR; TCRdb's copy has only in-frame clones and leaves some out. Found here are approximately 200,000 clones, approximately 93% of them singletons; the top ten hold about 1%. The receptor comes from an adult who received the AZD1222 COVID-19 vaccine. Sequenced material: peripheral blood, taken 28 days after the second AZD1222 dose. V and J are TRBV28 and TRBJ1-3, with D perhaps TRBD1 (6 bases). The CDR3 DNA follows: TGTGCCAGCAGTTTAGGGACAAGCTCTGGAAACACCATATATTTT. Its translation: CASSLGTSSGNTIYF.